Below are 11 T cell receptor beta chains sequenced from a single sample in a study of T cells in Graves' hyperthyroidism and ophthalmopathy. There were TCR beta CDR3 regions amplified from RNA transcripts. First-round RT-PCR of the TCR CDR3 relied on the HTBI primer set. TCRdb reprocessed the multiplex PCR reads with MiXCR, giving one entry per CDR3 protein. The sample lists about 690,000 distinct CDR3 sequences; roughly 17% were seen once. The sample comprised blood. All receptors come from a man aged 45 to 65 with Graves' hyperthyroidism.

This clonotype has at least ten counts. The chain is built from TRBV11-2 and TRBJ1-5, with a possible D match to TRBD1 (5 bases). The V end was cut by 5 bases, the J end by 5 bases, with 13 bases between. This CDR3 is 14 amino acids long. Germline CDR1 is SGHAT and CDR2 is FQNNGV. The CDR3 DNA is TGTGCCAGCAGCCCAACCCGGGGGGATCAGCCCCAGCATTTT. Amino acid sequence: CASSPTRGDQPQHF.

A few counts support this clonotype. The chain carries TRBV20-1 and TRBJ2-2; TRBD2 might be the D (5 bases). The CDR3 runs 13 residues. The ends were cut back, 7 bases at V and 0 bases at J, with 9 bases in the middle. The germline V gene encodes CDR1 DFQATT and CDR2 SNEGSKA (reference sequence). Here the CDR3 DNA reads TGCAGTGGCTACGGGACGAACACCGGGGAGCTGTTTTTT. Encoded protein: CSGYGTNTGELFF.

This clonotype was counted once. J is TRBJ2-5 and V is TRBV28, with 13 bases that match TRBD2. This CDR3 has 17 amino acids. Germline loops: CDR1 MDHEN, CDR2 SYDVKM. Losses at the gene ends were 4 bases for V and 4 bases for J; bases not matched to a gene: 9. The CDR3 reads CASSSQTRTSGRETQYF. Here the CDR3 DNA reads TGTGCCAGCAGTTCCCAAACCAGGACTAGCGGGAGAGAGACCCAGTACTTC.

The gene calls are TRBV12-3 or TRBV12-4 and TRBJ2-1; 8 bases agree with TRBD1. V lost 5 bases and J lost 8; bases outside the gene matches: 8. CDR3 length: 14 amino acids. The CDR3 loop is CASSKQTGVDEQFF. The CDR3 DNA follows: TGTGCCAGCAGTAAACAGACAGGGGTGGATGAGCAGTTCTTC.

This clonotype was seen many times. The genes are TRBV6-2 or TRBV6-3 and TRBJ2-5; 14 bases match TRBD2. V dropped 4 bases and J dropped 3; count of bases not matched to a gene: 1. Germline values: CDR1 MNHEY, CDR2 SVGEGT. CDR3 length: 15 residues. The CDR3 protein is CASSWGLAGEETQYF. The DNA for the CDR3 is TGTGCCAGCAGTTGGGGACTAGCGGGAGAAGAGACCCAGTACTTC.

This clonotype was recorded many times. J is TRBJ2-7 and V is TRBV13; 10 bases map to TRBD2. The V segment lost 6 bases and the J segment 3 bases; nucleotides outside the gene matches: 8. This CDR3 comprises 15 residues. CDR1 is PRHDT and CDR2 is FYEKMQ in the germline V gene (reference sequence). The CDR3 nucleotides are TGTGCCAGCAGTTTTGGCCTAGCGGGAGTCTACGAGCAGTACTTC. It codes for CASSFGLAGVYEQYF.

The rearrangement uses TRBV7-3 and TRBJ2-1; D call uncertain. The germline V and J ends were trimmed by 4 bases and 0 bases, with 10 bases remaining between them. The CDR3 is 15 residues long. CDR1 SGHTA and CDR2 FQGTGA come from the germline V gene. CDR3 sequence: CASSSHPSSYNEQFF. The CDR3 bases are TGTGCCAGCAGCTCCCACCCGAGCTCCTACAATGAGCAGTTCTTC.

This clonotype was recorded at least ten times. The gene calls are TRBV7-2 and TRBJ2-1, with TRBD2 matching 9 bases. Germline CDR1 reads SGHTA; CDR2 reads FQGNSA. The CDR3 totals 17 residues. Trimming at V came to 5 bases and at J to 3 bases, leaving 11 bases not matched to a gene. The CDR3 coding sequence is TGTGCCAGCAGCGTTCAACCGGGACTAGCAGTCTACAATGAGCAGTTCTTC. Protein sequence: CASSVQPGLAVYNEQFF.

The J gene is TRBJ2-2, the V gene TRBV7-9; D not resolved. The CDR3 length is 15 residues. Between the trimmed V and J ends, which lost 5 bases and 6 bases, there was a span of 16 bases. In germline, CDR1 is SEHNR, CDR2 FQNEAQ (reference sequence). CDR3 DNA: TGTGCCAGCAGCCGCCGACTCACGGGTCCCGGGGAGCTGTTTTTT. Its translation is CASSRRLTGPGELFF.

The chain couples TRBV6-1 to TRBJ2-3, with 7 positions matching TRBD2. The CDR3 consists of 14 residues. Germline lookup yields CDR1 MNHNS and CDR2 SASEGT. With 7 bases clipped from V and 6 bases from J, the junction kept 10 bases outside the gene matches. The CDR3 nucleotides read TGTGCCAGCACCTCTGGGCGGGGAGGGGATACGCAGTATTTT. Translating it yields CASTSGRGGDTQYF.

This clonotype was seen many times. This chain links TRBV10-2 with TRBJ2-7, with TRBD1 matching over 7 bases. Trimming at V came to 7 bases and at J to 5 bases, leaving 8 bases not matched to a gene. Germline-derived CDR1 and CDR2 are WSHSY and SAAADI. The CDR3 runs to 13 residues. The DNA of the CDR3 is TGCGCCAGCAATGACGGGACAGTCAACGAGCAGTACTTC. It codes for CASNDGTVNEQYF.